The 10 T cell receptor beta chains in this list originate from one sample, sequenced in a study of blood T cell repertoires in COVID-19. TCRdb's table, derived via immunoSEQ multiplex PCR, lists solely in-frame clones and lacks some. Among roughly 280,000 clones listed, approximately 90% were seen once. Sequencing was performed on PBMCs or T cells enriched from blood (not recorded which). These receptors were collected from a man aged 35-49 years who had been exposed to COVID-19.

The DNA of the CDR3 is TGTGCCAGCAGGGAGTGGGGGGAGATGGACACCGGGGAGCTGTTTTTT. This translates into CASREWGEMDTGELFF. The chain carries TRBV7-9 and TRBJ2-2; D is perhaps TRBD2 (6 bases). The CDR3 covers 16 residues. Germline V lookup: CDR1 SEHNR, CDR2 FQNEAQ (reference sequence). Deletions cut 6 bases from V and 3 bases from J, with 17 bases between.

The sample holds one count of this clone. The chain recombines TRBV4-1 with TRBJ1-2; TRBD1 aligns across 8 bases. Germline V lookup: CDR1 MGHRA, CDR2 YSYEKL. The CDR3 totals 17 residues. J was trimmed by 0 bases and V by 4 bases; bases with no gene match: 10. This CDR3 is CASSPGQGGSPNYGYTF. DNA for the CDR3: TGCGCCAGCAGCCCCGGACAGGGTGGATCCCCTAACTATGGCTACACCTTC.

The V and J genes are TRBV10-3 and TRBJ1-1; 9 nucleotides line up with TRBD1. CDR3 size: 13 residues. The ends lost 5 bases at V and 11 bases at J; junction bases unmatched: 9. Germline lookup yields CDR1 ENHRY and CDR2 SYGVKD. CDR3 DNA sequence: TGTGCCATCAGTAAGGACAGGGGTCTTTCGGCTTTCTTT. Its translation: CAISKDRGLSAFF.

This chain connects TRBV7-8 to TRBJ1-6; weak D call: TRBD1 (5 bases). This CDR3 region has 18 residues. CDR1 is SGHVS, CDR2 FQNEAQ, per germline. Trimming cost V 4 bases and J 3 bases, with 19 bases left between them. In DNA, the CDR3 is TGTGCCAGCAGCTCCCCCGAGATCGACAGTCACTATAATTCACCCCTCCACTTT. Translation: CASSSPEIDSHYNSPLHF.

The rearrangement joins TRBV5-1 to TRBJ2-7; 7 nucleotides line up with TRBD2. The CDR3 totals 15 residues. The J segment lost 0 bases and the V segment lost 4 bases, leaving 7 bases of the junction unmatched. Germline assignment: CDR1 SGHRS and CDR2 YFSETQ. The CDR3 sequence is CASSPPGGGSYEQYF. The CDR3 nucleotides are TGCGCCAGCAGCCCGCCGGGGGGTGGCTCCTACGAGCAGTACTTC.

The chain carries TRBV27 and TRBJ2-1, with 7 nucleotides matching TRBD2. Germline CDR1 and CDR2: MNHEY and SMNVEV (reference sequence). V dropped 5 bases and J dropped 5; count of bases not matched to a gene: 6. The CDR3 covers 14 residues. The CDR3 loop is CASSPGGGNNEQFF. The CDR3 nucleotides read TGTGCCAGCAGTCCGGGGGGTGGAAACAATGAGCAGTTCTTC.

This clone was found a few times. The chain employs TRBV24-1 and TRBJ2-2, with TRBD1 as a possible D gene (5 bases). The CDR3 consists of 16 residues. Germline CDR1 is KGHDR and CDR2 is SFDVKD. V lost 4 bases and J 5 bases, leaving 16 bases between the germline ends. DNA for the CDR3: TGTGCCACCAGTGACCCTTCCAGGGTAATAACCGGGGAGCTGTTTTTT. It specifies CATSDPSRVITGELFF.

This clone has more than one count but fewer than ten. The chain uses TRBV21-1 and TRBJ1-5; TRBD1 is taken as the D call from the table, unchecked against the DNA. TRBV21-1 is a known pseudogene. The CDR3 runs to 15 residues. The CDR3 nucleotides read TGTGCCAGCCAGGACAGGGACTATAGCAATCAGCCCCAGCATTTT. As protein: CASQDRDYSNQPQHF.

The CDR3 DNA follows: TGTGCCAGCAGCGGATATACTAGCGGGAAATCCTACAATGAGCAGTTCTTC. It translates to CASSGYTSGKSYNEQFF. The chain joins TRBV7-9 to TRBJ2-1, with 10 bases that match TRBD2. Losses at the gene ends were 5 bases for V and 1 base for J; bases not matched to a gene: 8. This CDR3 contains 17 residues. CDR1 and CDR2 (germline): SEHNR, FQNEAQ (reference sequence).

This sequence joins TRBV21-1 and TRBJ1-5; the listed D gene, TRBD1, was not tested against the DNA. TRBV21-1 is a documented pseudogene. The CDR3 totals 11 residues. CDR3 nucleotide sequence: TGTGCCAGCAGCAAAGGACAGGGAAAGCATTTT. Translated: CASSKGQGKHF.